This T cell receptor (beta chain) was sequenced in a study of blood T cell repertoires in COVID-19. Overall study: Researchers got acute and convalescent COVID-19 samples from the United States, Italy and Spain. T cells, B-cell-depleted T cells, or PBMCs supplied cDNA or gDNA.

CDR3 length: 16 residues. Germline V gives CDR1 MDHEN, CDR2 SYDVKM. Between the trimmed V and J ends, which lost 5 bases and 5 bases, there was a span of 21 bases. In the authors' methods: Using reference gene primer amplification, nucleated cell counts were estimated. Sequencing was performed with immunoSEQ multiplex PCR; in TCRdb, only in-frame clones are kept and a portion is missing. V and J calls and clone size are copied from that table; D and trimming were computed from the DNA. This sample has around 260,000 clones, with roughly 90% found just once. This sequence originates from a woman aged 25 to 39 with active or convalescent COVID-19. The V call is TRBV28, the J call TRBJ1-2, with a weak D call TRBD1 (6 bases). The sample was peripheral blood. The CDR3 DNA is TGTGCCAGCAGTACCACAGGGCTACGGGCTAGGTATGGCTACACCTTC. Amino acid sequence: CASSTTGLRARYGYTF.